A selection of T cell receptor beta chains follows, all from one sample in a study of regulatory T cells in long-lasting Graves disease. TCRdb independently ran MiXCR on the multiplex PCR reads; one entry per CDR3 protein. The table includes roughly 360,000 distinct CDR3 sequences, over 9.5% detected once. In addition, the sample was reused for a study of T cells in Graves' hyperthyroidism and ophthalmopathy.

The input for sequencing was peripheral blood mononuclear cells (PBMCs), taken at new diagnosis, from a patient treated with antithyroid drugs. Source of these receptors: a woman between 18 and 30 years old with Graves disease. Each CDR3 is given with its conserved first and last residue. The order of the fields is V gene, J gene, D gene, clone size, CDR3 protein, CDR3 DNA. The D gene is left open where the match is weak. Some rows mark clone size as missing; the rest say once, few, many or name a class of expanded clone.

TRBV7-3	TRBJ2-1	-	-	CVSSSRPNEQFF	TGTGTCAGCAGCTCCCGCCCCAATGAGCAGTTCTTC
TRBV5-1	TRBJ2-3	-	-	CASSLNLGGPTDTQYF	TGCGCCAGCAGCTTGAATCTTGGGGGGCCCACAGATACGCAGTATTTT
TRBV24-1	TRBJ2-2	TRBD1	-	CATSDYTGAGELFF	TGTGCCACCAGTGATTATACAGGGGCCGGGGAGCTGTTTTTT
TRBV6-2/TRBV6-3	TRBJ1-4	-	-	CASSRSTNEKLFF	TGTGCCAGCAGTCGATCAACTAATGAAAAACTGTTTTTT
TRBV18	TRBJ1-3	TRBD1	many	CASAGGSGNTIYF	TGTGCCAGCGCAGGGGGCTCTGGAAACACCATATATTTT
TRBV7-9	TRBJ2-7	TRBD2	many	CASSLPPKRDRHEQYF	TGTGCCAGCAGCTTACCCCCTAAGCGGGATCGCCACGAGCAGTACTTC
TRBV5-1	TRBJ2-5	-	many	CASSRPQGSGETQYF	TGCGCCAGCAGTCGGCCCCAGGGGAGTGGGGAGACCCAGTACTTC
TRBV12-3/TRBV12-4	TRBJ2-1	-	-	CASSISKWGNEQFF	TGTGCCAGCAGCATCAGTAAGTGGGGCAATGAGCAGTTCTTC
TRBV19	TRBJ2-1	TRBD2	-	CASSRGLAVSYNEQFF	TGTGCCAGTAGTCGCGGACTAGCGGTCTCCTACAATGAGCAGTTCTTC
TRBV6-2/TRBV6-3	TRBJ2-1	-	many	CASSYSGSEIAFSYNEQFF	TGTGCCAGCAGTTACTCAGGCTCCGAAATAGCGTTTTCCTACAATGAGCAGTTCTTC
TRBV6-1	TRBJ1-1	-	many	CATGGDLDTEAFF	TGTGCCACCGGTGGGGACCTGGACACTGAAGCTTTCTTT
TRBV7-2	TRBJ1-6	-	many	CASSLRDSNSPLHF	TGTGCCAGCAGCTTACGTGACAGCAATTCACCCCTCCACTTT
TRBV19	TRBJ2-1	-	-	CASSFRGQTGEQFF	TGTGCCAGTAGTTTCCGAGGACAGACGGGTGAGCAGTTCTTC
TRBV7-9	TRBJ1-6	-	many	CASRLAGTNNSPLHF	TGTGCCAGCAGGCTTGCCGGGACGAACAATTCACCCCTCCACTTT
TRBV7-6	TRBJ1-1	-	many	CASSFRRQFSALRNTEAFF	TGTGCCAGCAGCTTTCGAAGGCAGTTCTCGGCATTGCGGAACACTGAAGCTTTCTTT
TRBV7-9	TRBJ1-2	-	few	CASSSPIRHPNYGYTF	TGTGCCAGCAGCTCCCCCATCAGGCATCCTAACTATGGCTACACCTTC
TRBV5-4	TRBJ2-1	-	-	CASSFRNTDEQFF	TGTGCCAGCAGCTTCAGGAATACGGATGAGCAGTTCTTC
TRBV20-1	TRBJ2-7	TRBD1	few	CSAPLDTGGTEQYF	TGCAGTGCTCCTCTAGACACAGGGGGTACTGAGCAGTACTTC
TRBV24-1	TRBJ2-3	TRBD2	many	CATSDRGLAGNTDTQYF	TGTGCCACCAGTGACCGTGGACTAGCGGGGAACACAGATACGCAGTATTTT
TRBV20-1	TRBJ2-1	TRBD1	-	CSAESLGQFFPGTSYIEQFF	TGCAGTGCCGAGAGCCTGGGACAGTTCTTCCCCGGGACCAGTTATATTGAGCAGTTCTTC
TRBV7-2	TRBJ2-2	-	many	CASSSQWGELFF	TGTGCCAGCAGCTCTCAATGGGGGGAGCTGTTTTTT
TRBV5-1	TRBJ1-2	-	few	CASSLAGTAYGYTF	TGCGCCAGCAGCTTGGCCGGGACCGCCTATGGCTACACCTTC